These T cell receptor beta chains were read from a single sample in a study of CD8+ T cells in alopecia areata. Clones were read by immunoSEQ multiplex PCR, and TCRdb kept only the in-frame ones, dropping some. The repertoire includes 60,000 to 90,000 clones, approximately 64% of them detected once, and 23% sits in the top ten. The source material was CD8+ T cells sorted from blood, sampled at week 24, from a patient treated with tofacitinib. These receptors all come from a human donor with alopecia areata. CDR3s include the opening cysteine and the closing phenylalanine or tryptophan. D genes are given only for firm matches. Some rows have no size entry. The others give once, few or many, or a class for an expanded clone.

>few|-|TRBV29-1|TRBJ1-1
CSVEPLGGLTEAFF
TGCAGCGTAGAACCCCTGGGCGGTCTCACTGAAGCTTTCTTT
>-|-|TRBV30|TRBJ2-2
CAWEGQGESGRAVGGELFF
TGTGCCTGGGAAGGACAGGGGGAGAGCGGGAGGGCCGTAGGAGGGGAGCTGTTTTTT
>-|TRBD2|TRBV11-2|TRBJ2-7
CASSLDPGGAYEQYF
TGTGCCAGCAGCTTAGATCCCGGGGGGGCCTACGAGCAGTACTTC
>-|TRBD1|TRBV13|TRBJ1-1
CASSYPVAGGWRGDAFF
TGTGCCAGCAGCTACCCAGTCGCAGGGGGATGGAGAGGTGATGCTTTCTTT
>medium-sized|TRBD1|TRBV6-5|TRBJ1-1
CATSWDRNTEAFF
TGTGCCACCAGCTGGGACAGGAACACTGAAGCTTTCTTT
>few|TRBD1|TRBV11-2|TRBJ1-5
CASRSPIPPTGVYQPQHF
TGTGCCAGCAGAAGTCCGATCCCCCCCACAGGGGTGTATCAGCCCCAGCATTTT
>-|-|TRBV30|TRBJ1-1
CAWNRQGIPEAFF
TGTGCCTGGAATCGCCAGGGGATCCCTGAAGCTTTCTTT
>once|-|TRBV5-4|TRBJ1-5
CASSLTESNQPQHF
TGTGCCAGCAGCTTGACTGAATCCAATCAGCCCCAGCATTTT
>-|-|TRBV7-9|TRBJ2-2
CASTPGPGELFF
TGTGCCAGCACCCCGGGACCCGGGGAGCTGTTTTTT
>-|TRBD1|TRBV7-6|TRBJ1-2
CASSQRMDRGAGNYGYTF
TGTGCCAGCAGCCAGAGGATGGACAGGGGGGCTGGTAACTATGGCTACACCTTC
>few|-|TRBV27|TRBJ1-3
CASSFPGNTIYF
TGTGCCAGCAGTTTTCCCGGAAACACCATATATTTT
>-|-|TRBV7-9|TRBJ2-1
CASSFSQGEAYNEQFF
TGTGCCAGCAGCTTCTCCCAGGGGGAGGCCTACAATGAGCAGTTCTTC
>once|-|TRBV29-1|TRBJ1-2
CSVGNTSIPNYGYTF
TGCAGCGTTGGAAATACTTCCATTCCTAACTATGGCTACACCTTC
>-|-|TRBV27|TRBJ2-1
CASRQERAMHNEQFF
TGTGCCAGCAGGCAGGAGCGGGCGATGCACAATGAGCAGTTCTTC
>few|-|TRBV14|TRBJ1-1
CASSQIGENTEAFF
TGTGCCAGCAGCCAAATCGGGGAAAACACTGAAGCTTTCTTT
>-|TRBD2|TRBV4-1|TRBJ2-6
CASSQIGGEGSGANVLTF
TGCGCCAGCAGCCAAATCGGAGGGGAGGGCTCTGGGGCCAACGTCCTGACTTTC
>few|-|TRBV27|TRBJ1-2
CASSLSPTPNYGYTF
TGTGCCAGCAGTTTATCACCGACACCAAACTATGGCTACACCTTC
>few|TRBD2|TRBV23-1|TRBJ2-3
CASSQFGLAGPTDTQYF
TGCGCCAGCAGTCAATTTGGACTAGCGGGGCCCACAGATACGCAGTATTTT
>-|-|TRBV5-1|TRBJ1-2
CASSYTGNYGYTF
TGCGCCAGCAGCTACACAGGGAACTATGGCTACACCTTC
>-|-|TRBV2|TRBJ2-7
CASSESAGRTYEQYF
TGTGCCAGCAGTGAGTCGGCGGGAAGGACCTACGAGCAGTACTTC
>-|TRBD1|TRBV19|TRBJ1-5
CASIGGGGNQPQHF
TGTGCCAGTATTGGAGGGGGCGGAAATCAGCCCCAGCATTTT
>-|-|TRBV18|TRBJ2-5
CASSPPSGARETQYF
TGTGCCAGCTCACCACCGTCGGGGGCGAGGGAGACCCAGTACTTC
>-|-|TRBV7-6|TRBJ2-7
CASRDGTSYEQYF
TGTGCCAGCAGGGACGGGACTTCCTACGAGCAGTACTTC
>few|-|TRBV5-1|TRBJ1-1
CASKLQGTEAFF
TGCGCCAGTAAACTCCAGGGGACTGAAGCTTTCTTT
>-|-|TRBV30|TRBJ1-3
CAWTTSGNTIYF
TGTGCCTGGACGACTTCGGGAAACACCATATATTTT